This TCR beta chain was captured by sequencing in a study of cytomegalovirus exposure and HLA in healthy donors. Study background: Genetic ancestry analysis placed about 80% of the 300 to 500 donors that were genotyped in the Caucasian-associated cluster. Whole-study findings and limits: About 87% or about 30% of the time was how often most TCR beta V segments were productive, according to an earlier analysis. Information on immune exposure was restricted to one variable (CMV serostatus).

This clone was counted once. The antigen is undetermined. In nominal health when sampled, donors likely had unrecorded immune exposures nonetheless. In the PCR, 60 Vbeta and 13 Jbeta primers were used. Produced via immunoSEQ multiplex PCR; TCRdb's table is partial and in-frame only. This sample has over 150,000 clones, with approximately 79% found just once. The germline V gene encodes CDR1 MNHNS and CDR2 SASEGT. Trimming removed 4 bases at V and 4 bases at J, with 16 bases between. CDR3 size: 16 residues. The TCR sequence derives from a human donor in good health. The sequencing input was PBMCs. V usage is TRBV6-1 and J usage is TRBJ2-2; possibly TRBD2 for D (6 bases). CDR3 region: CASSVLGSGGTGELFF. CDR3 nucleotides: TGTGCCAGCAGTGTACTAGGGTCCGGGGGCACCGGGGAGCTGTTTTTT.